The 15 T cell receptor beta chains below were found in one sample sequenced in a study of shared clonotypes between healthy human individuals. Only in-frame clones appear in the TCRdb table, and some are missing; sequencing was by immunoSEQ multiplex PCR. The sample yields millions of clones, around 94% seen once. Specimen: naive CD4+ T cells sorted from blood. Stated subset: CD45RA+ positively selected. The source of these receptors is a man aged 18 to 30 in good health.

The chain recombines TRBV5-1 with TRBJ2-5, with a tentative D call TRBD1 (6 bases). The CDR3 runs 15 residues. The V gene's germline CDR1 is SGHRS and CDR2 YFSETQ. V was clipped by 1 base and J by 4 bases, with 14 bases between them. Here the CDR3 DNA reads TGCGCCAGCAGCTTGACAGGGTTGAACAGAGAGACCCAGTACTTC. Translating it yields CASSLTGLNRETQYF.

With respect to this clone: The same CDR3 also results from other DNA sequences found in this sample. V usage is TRBV7-2 and J usage is TRBJ2-7; D may be TRBD2 (6 bases). CDR3 length equals 15 residues. V lost 1 base to trimming and J lost 1 base, with 11 bases between them. Germline-derived CDR1 and CDR2 are SGHTA and FQGNSA. In DNA, the CDR3 is TGTGCCAGCAGCTTAGAAGCGGGCCCTTCCTACGAGCAGTACTTC. This gives the protein CASSLEAGPSYEQYF.

The V gene is TRBV5-4, the J gene TRBJ1-2; D ambiguous. The germline V and J ends were trimmed by 2 bases and 4 bases, with 12 bases remaining between them. The CDR3 covers 14 residues. Germline CDR1 reads SGHNT; CDR2 reads YYREEE (reference sequence). CDR3 protein: CASSFTTPVYGYTF. The CDR3 coding sequence is TGTGCCAGCAGCTTCACGACACCCGTCTATGGCTACACCTTC.

The genes are TRBV2 and TRBJ2-5; no reliable D call. Trimming left V 6 bases short and J 3 bases short, with 14 bases between. Germline values: CDR1 SNHLY, CDR2 FYNNEI. The CDR3 is made up of 14 amino acids. The CDR3: CASSPSRAEETQYF. The CDR3 bases are TGTGCCAGCAGCCCTAGTCGAGCTGAAGAGACCCAGTACTTC.

The chain carries TRBV5-4 and TRBJ1-2; D is possibly TRBD1 (5 bases). Germline V gives CDR1 SGHNT, CDR2 YYREEE (reference sequence). Trimming took 5 bases from V and 0 from J, leaving 11 bases between them. CDR3 length: 14 amino acids. The CDR3 loop is CASSGAGTNYGYTF. As DNA, the CDR3 is TGTGCCAGCAGTGGGGCCGGGACTAACTATGGCTACACCTTC.

The chain combines TRBV6-5 with TRBJ2-1; D unresolved. The germline V and J ends were trimmed by 0 bases and 5 bases, with 8 bases remaining between them. This CDR3 has 14 residues. Germline-derived CDR1 and CDR2 are MNHEY and SVGAGI. The CDR3 DNA reads as TGTGCCAGCAGTTACTCGGCCCAACACAATGAGCAGTTCTTC. It specifies CASSYSAQHNEQFF.

The chain recombines TRBV4-1 with TRBJ1-3; D perhaps matches TRBD1 (5 bases). The CDR3 is 15 residues long. Trimming left V 0 bases short and J 5 bases short, with 11 bases between. The germline V gene has CDR1 MGHRA and CDR2 YSYEKL. In DNA, the CDR3 is TGCGCCAGCAGCCAAGAAGGGGAGTTGAGAAACACCATATATTTT. This encodes CASSQEGELRNTIYF.

This chain links TRBV28 with TRBJ2-5, with D tentatively TRBD2 (6 bases). Germline loops: CDR1 MDHEN, CDR2 SYDVKM. The V end lost 3 bases, the J end lost 7 bases, and 12 bases lay between the germline ends. The CDR3 runs to 13 residues. CDR3 region: CASSFRESGTQYF. The DNA for the CDR3 is TGTGCCAGCAGTTTCCGGGAGTCGGGGACCCAGTACTTC.

The rearrangement joins TRBV27 to TRBJ2-7; 9 nucleotides align to TRBD1. Germline V gene lookup returns CDR1 MNHEY and CDR2 SMNVEV (reference sequence). This CDR3 is built from 16 residues. The V segment lost 2 bases and the J segment 3 bases; nucleotides outside the gene matches: 8. The CDR3 coding sequence is TGTGCCAGCAGTTTAGCGCCGGGACAGGGCGTCTACGAGCAGTACTTC. It encodes CASSLAPGQGVYEQYF.

The genes are TRBV10-3 and TRBJ2-6, with 10 bases fitting TRBD1. This CDR3 has 16 residues. The germline V gene has CDR1 ENHRY and CDR2 SYGVKD. Trimming cost V 10 bases and J 4 bases; bases outside gene matches: 10. Here the CDR3 DNA reads TGTGCCACCCTGGGACAGGGGTTCTCGGGGGCCAACGTCCTGACTTTC. This translates into CATLGQGFSGANVLTF.

The CDR3: CASSEAKGVGNTIYF. CDR3 DNA sequence: TGTGCCAGCAGTGAAGCCAAGGGGGTTGGGAACACCATATATTTT. The V gene is TRBV6-1, the J gene TRBJ1-3; possible D gene TRBD1, 6 bases. This CDR3 region has 15 residues. Trimming pared 0 bases from V and 7 bases from J, leaving 13 bases between. Germline V gene lookup returns CDR1 MNHNS and CDR2 SASEGT.

V usage is TRBV30 and J usage is TRBJ2-6; D is possibly TRBD1 or TRBD2 (7 bases each). Germline assignment: CDR1 GTSNPN and CDR2 SVGIG (reference sequence). CDR3 length equals 17 residues. The V end lost 3 bases, the J end lost 2 bases, and 17 bases lay between the germline ends. The CDR3 spells CAWSRQGGATGANVLTF. In nucleotides, the CDR3 is TGTGCCTGGAGCCGACAGGGAGGGGCAACTGGGGCCAACGTCCTGACTTTC. The full variable domain, rest sourced from reference TRBV30 and TRBJ2-6, is SQTIHQWPATLVQPVGSPLSLECTVEGTSNPNLYWYRQAAGRGLQLLFYSVGIGQISSEVPQNLSASRPQDRQFILSSKKLLLSDSGFYLCAWSRQGGATGANVLTFGAGSRLTVL.

The chain combines TRBV10-3 with TRBJ2-2, with TRBD1 matching over 9 bases. J lost 1 base, V lost 10 bases, and 4 bases had no gene match. The germline gives CDR1 ENHRY, CDR2 SYGVKD. The length of the CDR3 is 14 residues. The DNA of the CDR3 is TGTGCCACCGGGGACAGGGAGAACACCGGGGAGCTGTTTTTT. Amino acid sequence: CATGDRENTGELFF.

The sample holds one count of this clone. The rearrangement links TRBV6-1 to TRBJ2-5; 8 positions agree with TRBD1. J was trimmed by 3 bases and V by 7 bases; bases with no gene match: 7. The V gene's germline CDR1 is MNHNS and CDR2 SASEGT. The CDR3 is made up of 14 amino acids. This CDR3 reads CASIPGQAKETQYF. CDR3 coding DNA: TGTGCCAGCATTCCGGGACAGGCGAAAGAGACCCAGTACTTC.

The chain has TRBV5-6 and TRBJ1-1; D perhaps matches TRBD1 (6 bases). CDR3 size: 14 residues. The germline V gene encodes CDR1 SGHDT and CDR2 YYEEEE. Trimming removed 0 bases from V and 4 bases from J, with 10 bases in between. DNA of the CDR3: TGTGCCAGCAGCTTGGAGGCCAGGGGCACTGAAGCTTTCTTT. Residues: CASSLEARGTEAFF.